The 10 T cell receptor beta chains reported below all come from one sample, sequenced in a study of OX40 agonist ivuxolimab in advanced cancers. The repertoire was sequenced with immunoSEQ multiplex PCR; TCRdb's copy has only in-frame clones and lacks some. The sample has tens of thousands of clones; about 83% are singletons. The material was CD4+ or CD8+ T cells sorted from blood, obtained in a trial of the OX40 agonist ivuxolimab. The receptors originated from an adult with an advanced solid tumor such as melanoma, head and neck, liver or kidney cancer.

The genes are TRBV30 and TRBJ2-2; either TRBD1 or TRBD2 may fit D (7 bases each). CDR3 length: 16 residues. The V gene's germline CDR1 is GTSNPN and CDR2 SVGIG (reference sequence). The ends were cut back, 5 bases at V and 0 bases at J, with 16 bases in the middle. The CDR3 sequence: CAWGPGGTANTGELFF. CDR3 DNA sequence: TGTGCCTGGGGGCCCGGGGGGACAGCGAACACCGGGGAGCTGTTTTTT.

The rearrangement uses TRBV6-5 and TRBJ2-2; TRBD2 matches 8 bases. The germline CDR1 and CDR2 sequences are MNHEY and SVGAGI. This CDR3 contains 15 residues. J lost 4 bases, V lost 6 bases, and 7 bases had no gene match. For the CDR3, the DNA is TGTGCCAGCAGCCTCGGGGGGGCTGGCACCGGGGAGCTGTTTTTT. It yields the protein CASSLGGAGTGELFF.

The CDR3 spells CASSPLGGSSYEQYF. In nucleotides, the CDR3 is TGTGCCAGCAGCCCACTAGGGGGGAGCTCCTACGAGCAGTACTTC. The chain uses TRBV7-9 and TRBJ2-7; D assignment may be TRBD1 or TRBD2 (6 bases each). V gave up 5 bases and J gave up 0 bases, with 14 bases separating them. This CDR3 comprises 15 residues. Per the germline V gene, CDR1 is SEHNR and CDR2 is FQNEAQ (reference sequence). The whole variable domain, filled in from reference TRBV7-9 and TRBJ2-7, reads DTGVSQNPRHKITKRGQNVTFRCDPISEHNRLYWYRQTLGQGPEFLTYFQNEAQLEKSRLLSDRFSAERPKGSFSTLEIQRTEQGDSAMYLCASSPLGGSSYEQYFGPGTRLTVT.

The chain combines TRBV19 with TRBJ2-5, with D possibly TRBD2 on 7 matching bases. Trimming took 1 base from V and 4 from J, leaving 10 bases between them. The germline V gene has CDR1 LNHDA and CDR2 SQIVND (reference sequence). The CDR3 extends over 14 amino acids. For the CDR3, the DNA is TGTGCCAGTAGTATAGGGGGGGGGCGAGAGACCCAGTACTTC. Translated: CASSIGGGRETQYF.

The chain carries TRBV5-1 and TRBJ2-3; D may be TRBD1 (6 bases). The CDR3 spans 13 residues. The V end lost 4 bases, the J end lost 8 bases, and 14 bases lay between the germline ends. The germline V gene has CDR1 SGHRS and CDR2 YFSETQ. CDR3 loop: CASSSRDNPTQYF. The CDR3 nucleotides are TGCGCCAGCAGCAGCCGGGACAACCCTACGCAGTATTTT.

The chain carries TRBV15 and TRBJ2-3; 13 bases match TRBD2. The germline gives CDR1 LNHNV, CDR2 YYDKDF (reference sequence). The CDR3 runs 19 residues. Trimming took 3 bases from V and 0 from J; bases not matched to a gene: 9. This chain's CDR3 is CATSRGTSGAVGSTDTQYF. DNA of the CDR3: TGTGCCACCAGCAGGGGGACTAGCGGGGCTGTAGGGAGCACAGATACGCAGTATTTT.

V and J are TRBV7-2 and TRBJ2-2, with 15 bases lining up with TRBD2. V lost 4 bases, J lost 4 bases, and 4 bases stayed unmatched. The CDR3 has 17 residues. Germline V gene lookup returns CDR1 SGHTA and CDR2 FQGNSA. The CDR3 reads CASSSRTSGGVTGELFF. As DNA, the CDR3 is TGTGCCAGCAGCTCCCGGACTAGCGGGGGGGTCACCGGGGAGCTGTTTTTT.

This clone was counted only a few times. The CDR3 is CASSLGGAGTGPTAYEQYF. The CDR3 nucleotides are TGTGCCAGCAGCTTAGGAGGGGCCGGGACAGGACCTACTGCCTACGAGCAGTACTTC. The genes are TRBV11-1 and TRBJ2-7; 8 bases are a match to TRBD1. The V gene end was trimmed by 1 base and the J gene end by 2 bases; junction bases not matched to a gene: 16. Germline CDR1 and CDR2: SGHAT and FQDESV (reference sequence). The CDR3 covers 19 residues.

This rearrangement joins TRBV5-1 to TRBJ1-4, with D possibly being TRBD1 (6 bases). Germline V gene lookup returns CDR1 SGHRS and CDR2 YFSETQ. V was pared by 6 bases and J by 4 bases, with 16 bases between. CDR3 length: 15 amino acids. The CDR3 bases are TGCGCCAGCAATCTCGATGGACAGATTAATGAAAAACTGTTTTTT. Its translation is CASNLDGQINEKLFF.

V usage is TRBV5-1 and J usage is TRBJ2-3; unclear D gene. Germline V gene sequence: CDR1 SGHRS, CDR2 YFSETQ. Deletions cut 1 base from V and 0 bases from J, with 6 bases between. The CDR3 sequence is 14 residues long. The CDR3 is CASSLTASTDTQYF. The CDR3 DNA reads TGCGCCAGCAGCTTGACAGCTAGCACAGATACGCAGTATTTT.